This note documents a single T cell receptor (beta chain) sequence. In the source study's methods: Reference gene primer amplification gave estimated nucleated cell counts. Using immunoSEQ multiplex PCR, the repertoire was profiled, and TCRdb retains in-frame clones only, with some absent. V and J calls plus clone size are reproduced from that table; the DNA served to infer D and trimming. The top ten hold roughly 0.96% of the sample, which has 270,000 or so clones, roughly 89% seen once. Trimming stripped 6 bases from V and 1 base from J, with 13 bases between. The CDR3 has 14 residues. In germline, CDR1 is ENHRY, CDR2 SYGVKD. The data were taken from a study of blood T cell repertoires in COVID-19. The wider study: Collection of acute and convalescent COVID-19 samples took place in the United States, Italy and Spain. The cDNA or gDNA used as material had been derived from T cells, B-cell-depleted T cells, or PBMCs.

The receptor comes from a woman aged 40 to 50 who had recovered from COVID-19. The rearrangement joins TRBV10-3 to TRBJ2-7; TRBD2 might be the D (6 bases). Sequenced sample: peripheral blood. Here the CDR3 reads CAIRAPGGSYEQYF. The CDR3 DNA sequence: TGTGCCATCAGGGCCCCCGGAGGGTCCTACGAGCAGTACTTC.